The 25 T cell receptor beta chains presented below share a single source sample, sequenced in a study of OX40 agonist ivuxolimab in advanced cancers. Here immunoSEQ multiplex PCR was the method, and the copy in TCRdb shows in-frame clones only, minus some. The table has around 70,000 clones, about 85% seen once. Material: CD4+ or CD8+ T cells sorted from blood, obtained in a trial of the OX40 agonist ivuxolimab. The receptors shown here come from an adult with an advanced solid tumor such as melanoma, head and neck, liver or kidney cancer.

The chain joins TRBV6-1 to TRBJ2-3; 12 bases align to TRBD1. CDR1 is MNHNS and CDR2 is SASEGT in the germline V gene. This CDR3 contains 19 residues. V lost 2 bases to trimming and J lost 1 base; unmatched junction nucleotides: 10. CDR3 loop: CASSELGTGGGWGTDTQYF. The CDR3 DNA reads TGTGCCAGCAGTGAACTCGGGACAGGGGGCGGATGGGGCACAGATACGCAGTATTTT.

The gene calls are TRBV9 and TRBJ1-2; the D is unclear. Trimming stripped 4 bases from V and 8 bases from J, with 15 bases between. This CDR3 contains 13 residues. Germline V gene sequence: CDR1 SGDLS, CDR2 YYNGEE. CDR3: CASSFGPARGYTF. In nucleotides, the CDR3 is TGTGCCAGCAGCTTCGGGCCCGCCCGGGGCTACACCTTC.

The chain links TRBV27 to TRBJ2-6; TRBD1 might be the D (5 bases). CDR3 length: 17 residues. The germline V and J ends were trimmed by 3 bases and 0 bases, with 12 bases remaining between them. Germline assignment: CDR1 MNHEY and CDR2 SMNVEV (reference sequence). The CDR3 protein is CASSFVFGASGANVLTF. The CDR3 coding sequence is TGTGCCAGCAGTTTCGTGTTTGGGGCCTCTGGGGCCAACGTCCTGACTTTC.

V gene TRBV27 combines with J gene TRBJ1-5, with 8 bases matching TRBD1. The germline CDR1 and CDR2 sequences are MNHEY and SMNVEV (reference sequence). The V gene end was trimmed by 2 bases and the J gene end by 3 bases; junction bases not matched to a gene: 3. CDR3 length: 15 residues. CDR3 in amino acids: CASSLRTGINQPQHF. CDR3 in DNA: TGTGCCAGCAGTTTACGGACAGGGATCAATCAGCCCCAGCATTTT.

The chain carries TRBV7-3 and TRBJ2-6; 10 bases are a match to TRBD1. Trimming at V came to 4 bases and at J to 1 base, leaving 1 base not matched to a gene. CDR3 length: 16 amino acids. CDR1 is SGHTA and CDR2 is FQGTGA in the germline V gene. The CDR3 spells CASSSGQGSGANVLTF. The CDR3 nucleotides are TGTGCCAGCAGCTCGGGACAGGGGTCTGGGGCCAACGTCCTGACTTTC.

V usage is TRBV5-1 and J usage is TRBJ2-1; TRBD2 matches 11 bases. CDR1 and CDR2 (germline): SGHRS, YFSETQ. This CDR3 has 15 amino acids. Trimming took 0 bases from V and 10 from J; bases not matched to a gene: 6. DNA for the CDR3: TGCGCCAGCAGCTTGGTACTAGCGGGAGTAGGGGAGCAGTTCTTC. It is translated as CASSLVLAGVGEQFF.

The sample holds one count of this clone. The chain links TRBV7-2 to TRBJ2-6; D is unresolved. The CDR3 is made up of 16 amino acids. The V and J ends lost 2 bases and 0 bases respectively, with 8 bases between them. CDR1 and CDR2 from the germline V gene are SGHTA and FQGNSA. CDR3 in DNA: TGTGCCAGCAGCTTATTGGGTAACTCTGGGGCCAACGTCCTGACTTTC. It is translated as CASSLLGNSGANVLTF.

The chain links TRBV7-8 to TRBJ2-7; 13 bases map to TRBD2. Germline values: CDR1 SGHVS, CDR2 FQNEAQ. Trimming took 5 bases from V and 4 from J; bases not matched to a gene: 8. The CDR3 sequence is 16 residues long. CDR3 in amino acids: CASSTETSGRWYEQYF. In DNA form, the CDR3 reads TGTGCCAGCAGCACGGAGACTAGCGGGAGGTGGTACGAGCAGTACTTC.

This clone was seen once. The genes are TRBV27 and TRBJ1-2; the match to TRBD1 covers 9 bases. This CDR3 has 14 residues. Trimming at V came to 8 bases and at J to 3 bases, leaving 7 bases not matched to a gene. Germline CDR1 and CDR2: MNHEY and SMNVEV (reference sequence). CDR3 DNA: TGTGCCAGCGGGAAACAGGGGGCCGACTATGGCTACACCTTC. It encodes CASGKQGADYGYTF.

The chain couples TRBV5-6 to TRBJ2-2; 11 bases align to TRBD2. Germline V gene lookup returns CDR1 SGHDT and CDR2 YYEEEE. V was clipped by 0 bases and J by 4 bases; unmatched bases: 2. This CDR3 is built from 16 residues. The CDR3 coding sequence is TGTGCCAGCAGCTTGGAGCTAGCGGGGGGCACCGGGGAGCTGTTTTTT. Protein: CASSLELAGGTGELFF.

The chain combines TRBV29-1 with TRBJ2-2; the D gene is possibly TRBD2 (7 bases). Deletions cut 4 bases from V and 0 bases from J, with 15 bases between. In germline, CDR1 is SQVTM, CDR2 ANQGSEA. The CDR3 totals 16 residues. CDR3 in DNA: TGCAGCGTTGTTGGGGGGGGCCCAGCGAACACCGGGGAGCTGTTTTTT. Translation: CSVVGGGPANTGELFF.

This clone was detected only a few times. Here the CDR3 reads CSVDSGQGYTEAFF. The CDR3 DNA reads as TGCAGCGTCGATTCGGGGCAGGGGTACACTGAAGCTTTCTTT. The rearrangement joins TRBV29-1 to TRBJ1-1; possibly TRBD1 for D (6 bases). Trimming took off 6 bases at V and 3 bases at J, with 17 bases between the two ends. This CDR3 contains 14 residues. Germline V gives CDR1 SQVTM, CDR2 ANQGSEA. Supplemented by reference TRBV29-1 and TRBJ1-1, the full variable domain reads SAVISQKPSRDICQRGTSLTIQCQVDSQVTMMFWYRQQPGQSLTLIATANQGSEATYESGFVIDKFPISRPNLTFSTLTVSNMSPEDSSIYLCSVDSGQGYTEAFFGQGTRLTVV.

J is TRBJ2-5 and V is TRBV6-1; the D gene is possibly TRBD1 (6 bases). The J call may be incorrect, as the DNA end agrees better with TRBJ2-7. This CDR3 comprises 15 residues. Germline V gene lookup returns CDR1 MNHNS and CDR2 SASEGT. The CDR3 region is CASATGSTLTYEQYF. Here the CDR3 DNA reads TGTGCCAGCGCCACAGGGTCGACCCTGACCTACGAGCAGTACTTC.

V is TRBV6-1 and J is TRBJ2-7; no reliable D call. The CDR3 sequence is 14 residues long. V gave up 1 base and J gave up 3 bases, with 10 bases separating them. CDR1 is MNHNS and CDR2 is SASEGT in the germline V gene. As DNA, the CDR3 is TGTGCCAGCAGTGAAGGGAGCCAGATCTACGAGCAGTACTTC. Protein: CASSEGSQIYEQYF.

J is TRBJ2-7 and V is TRBV18; D might be TRBD1 (5 bases). The CDR3 totals 14 residues. Germline V gene data show CDR1 as KGHSH and CDR2 as LQKENI. V lost 2 bases, J lost 7 bases, and 15 bases lay in between. The CDR3 DNA follows: TGTGCCAGCTCACCAAGGGGCTCCCTTCAGGAGCAGTACTTC. Amino acids: CASSPRGSLQEQYF.

The chain is built from TRBV10-3 and TRBJ2-4, with D perhaps matching TRBD1 (5 bases). V was cut by 3 bases and J by 1 base, with 7 bases left in between. CDR3 size: 14 residues. Germline V CDR1 and CDR2: ENHRY, SYGVKD. The CDR3 protein is CAISEGAAKNIQYF. The CDR3 DNA reads TGTGCCATCAGTGAAGGGGCGGCCAAAAACATTCAGTACTTC.

The V gene is TRBV29-1, the J gene TRBJ1-2, with D hard to call. Germline loops: CDR1 SQVTM, CDR2 ANQGSEA. Trimming pared 3 bases from V and 4 bases from J, leaving 15 bases between. CDR3 length: 14 residues. The CDR3 reads CSVDEPNRGYGYTF. The CDR3 region has the DNA TGCAGCGTTGACGAGCCAAATCGGGGCTATGGCTACACCTTC. The full variable domain, completed using reference TRBV29-1 and TRBJ1-2, is SAVISQKPSRDICQRGTSLTIQCQVDSQVTMMFWYRQQPGQSLTLIATANQGSEATYESGFVIDKFPISRPNLTFSTLTVSNMSPEDSSIYLCSVDEPNRGYGYTFGSGTRLTVV.

The V gene is TRBV7-8, the J gene TRBJ2-5; TRBD2 matches 9 bases. Per the germline V gene, CDR1 is SGHVS and CDR2 is FQNEAQ. The CDR3 runs to 14 residues. The trim removed 5 bases at V and 5 bases at J, leaving 6 bases unmatched. CDR3 in DNA: TGTGCCAGCAGCCCAGGCAGCGGGGGGGAGACCCAGTACTTC. Its protein product is CASSPGSGGETQYF.

The chain uses TRBV10-3 and TRBJ1-1; the D is unclear. The germline V gene encodes CDR1 ENHRY and CDR2 SYGVKD. V lost 1 base, J lost 4 bases, and 10 bases lay in between. CDR3 length: 14 residues. The CDR3 nucleotides are TGTGCCATCAGTGAGTTTGCGGGAGGCACTGAAGCTTTCTTT. It is translated as CAISEFAGGTEAFF.

This chain joins TRBV11-2 and TRBJ2-1, with 9 bases aligning to TRBD1. CDR1 SGHAT and CDR2 FQNNGV come from the germline V gene. The CDR3 runs 15 residues. V lost 0 bases to trimming and J lost 9 bases; unmatched junction nucleotides: 6. CDR3 in amino acids: CASSLEGQGFSEQFF. The DNA of the CDR3 is TGTGCCAGCAGCTTAGAAGGACAGGGGTTCAGTGAGCAGTTCTTC.

J is TRBJ1-2 and V is TRBV9; weak D call: TRBD1 (5 bases). V was cut by 4 bases and J by 4 bases, with 17 bases left in between. Per the germline V gene, CDR1 is SGDLS and CDR2 is YYNGEE. The CDR3 contains 15 residues. The CDR3 protein is CASSPTTDGGYGYTF. For the CDR3, the DNA is TGTGCCAGCAGCCCAACGACAGACGGGGGCTATGGCTACACCTTC. The variable domain in full, with the rest retrieved from reference TRBV9 and TRBJ1-2, is DSGVTQTPKHLITATGQRVTLRCSPRSGDLSVYWYQQSLDQGLQFLIQYYNGEERAKGNILERFSAQQFPDLHSELNLSSLELGDSALYFCASSPTTDGGYGYTFGSGTRLTVV.

CDR3 DNA: TGTGCCAGCAGCTTAGGGGGCGCGGGCTATGGCTACACCTTC. Translated: CASSLGGAGYGYTF. V and J are TRBV5-5 and TRBJ1-2, with TRBD1 matching 7 bases. CDR3 length equals 14 residues. Germline V gives CDR1 SGHKS, CDR2 YYEKEE (reference sequence). Trimming at V came to 2 bases and at J to 4 bases, leaving 5 bases not matched to a gene.

The genes are TRBV5-4 and TRBJ2-3; the D is unclear. Trimming stripped 0 bases from V and 2 bases from J, with 4 bases between. Germline lookup yields CDR1 SGHNT and CDR2 YYREEE (reference sequence). There are 13 residues in the CDR3. The CDR3 protein is CASSLDLTDTQYF. CDR3 nucleotides: TGTGCCAGCAGCTTGGACCTCACAGATACGCAGTATTTT.

The rearrangement joins TRBV9 to TRBJ1-3; D perhaps matches TRBD1 (6 bases). Germline V CDR1 and CDR2: SGDLS, YYNGEE. The CDR3 totals 16 residues. Between the trimmed V and J ends, which lost 0 bases and 3 bases, there was a span of 13 bases. This CDR3 reads CASSVDQGIIGNTIYF. The CDR3 DNA follows: TGTGCCAGCAGCGTAGATCAGGGGATTATTGGAAACACCATATATTTT. The full variable domain, its missing parts supplied by reference TRBV9 and TRBJ1-3, is DSGVTQTPKHLITATGQRVTLRCSPRSGDLSVYWYQQSLDQGLQFLIQYYNGEERAKGNILERFSAQQFPDLHSELNLSSLELGDSALYFCASSVDQGIIGNTIYFGEGSWLTVV.

The rearrangement uses TRBV18 and TRBJ1-6; TRBD1 matches 7 bases. Germline trimming cut 6 bases from V and 8 bases from J; bases unmatched to any gene: 13. CDR3 size: 16 residues. The germline CDR1 and CDR2 sequences are KGHSH and LQKENI. CDR3: CASSYAIGTVYSPLHF. CDR3 DNA sequence: TGTGCCAGCTCCTATGCCATCGGGACAGTGTATTCACCCCTCCACTTT.